Listed here are 26 T cell receptor beta chains from one sample, sequenced in a study of blood T cell repertoires in COVID-19. Libraries were prepared by immunoSEQ multiplex PCR; TCRdb keeps only in-frame clonotypes and omits some of them. Among some 130,000 clones listed, roughly 90% were seen once. Sequencing was carried out using peripheral blood. The receptors derive from a man aged 45 to 65 with active COVID-19.

The chain joins TRBV10-3 to TRBJ2-7; D is perhaps TRBD2 (6 bases). The CDR3 spans 14 residues. Germline V lookup: CDR1 ENHRY, CDR2 SYGVKD. V dropped 7 bases and J dropped 5 bases, with 18 bases sitting between them. CDR3 coding DNA: TGTGCCATCACCCCGACCGCGGGATGGAACGAGCAGTACTTC. This translates into CAITPTAGWNEQYF.

The J gene is TRBJ2-3, the V gene TRBV2; 10 bases match TRBD2. Germline values: CDR1 SNHLY, CDR2 FYNNEI. J was trimmed by 5 bases and V by 5 bases; bases with no gene match: 7. The length of the CDR3 is 15 residues. Here the CDR3 reads CASSLTSGTGDTQYF. The CDR3 DNA reads TGTGCCAGCAGTTTAACTAGCGGGACTGGAGATACGCAGTATTTT.

This chain links TRBV18 with TRBJ2-2; no reliable D call. The germline V and J ends were trimmed by 3 bases and 4 bases, with 9 bases remaining between them. The CDR3 length is 14 residues. The germline gives CDR1 KGHSH, CDR2 LQKENI. Written as DNA, the CDR3 is TGTGCCAGCTCACCTAGTTTCGTCACCGGGGAGCTGTTTTTT. It encodes CASSPSFVTGELFF. The variable domain in full, with the rest retrieved from reference TRBV18 and TRBJ2-2, is NAGVMQNPRHLVRRRGQEARLRCSPMKGHSHVYWYRQLPEEGLKFMVYLQKENIIDESGMPKERFSAEFPKEGPSILRIQQVVRGDSAAYFCASSPSFVTGELFFGEGSRLTVL.

In DNA, the CDR3 is TGTGCCAGCAAACGCCGACAGGGGGCTTTCGGGAATCAGCCCCAGCATTTT. Translation gives CASKRRQGAFGNQPQHF. The genes are TRBV28 and TRBJ1-5, with 10 positions matching TRBD1. Germline assignment: CDR1 MDHEN and CDR2 SYDVKM. Germline trimming cut 7 bases from V and 4 bases from J; bases unmatched to any gene: 13. The CDR3 runs to 17 residues.

J is TRBJ1-1 and V is TRBV7-9; 7 nucleotides line up with TRBD1. This CDR3 comprises 14 residues. Germline V gives CDR1 SEHNR, CDR2 FQNEAQ (reference sequence). J lost 1 base, V lost 5 bases, and 4 bases had no gene match. As DNA, the CDR3 is TGTGCCAGCAGCAAGCAGGGGGAGAACACTGAAGCTTTCTTT. Protein sequence: CASSKQGENTEAFF.

The gene calls are TRBV19 and TRBJ2-5, with TRBD2 identical over 7 bases. This CDR3 contains 13 residues. CDR1 LNHDA and CDR2 SQIVND come from the germline V gene (reference sequence). With 4 bases clipped from V and 6 bases from J, the junction kept 5 bases outside the gene matches. DNA of the CDR3: TGTGCCAGTAGTAAAAGCGGGAAACAGACCCAGTACTTC. Its translation: CASSKSGKQTQYF. Full variable domain (outside the CDR3, taken from reference TRBV19 and TRBJ2-5): DGGITQSPKYLFRKEGQNVTLSCEQNLNHDAMYWYRQDPGQGLRLIYYSQIVNDFQKGDIAEGYSVSREKKESFPLTVTSAQKNPTAFYLCASSKSGKQTQYFGPGTRLLVL.

The V and J genes are TRBV19 and TRBJ2-7; 8 nucleotides agree with TRBD1. Germline CDR1 reads LNHDA; CDR2 reads SQIVND (reference sequence). V dropped 4 bases and J dropped 6; count of bases not matched to a gene: 14. The CDR3 totals 16 residues. CDR3 region: CASSTSSPLRGREQYF. The CDR3 bases are TGTGCCAGTAGTACTTCCTCACCTCTCAGGGGGCGCGAGCAGTACTTC.

In this sample, this clone turned up once. The chain is built from TRBV3-1 (or the pseudogene TRBV3-2) and TRBJ2-3, with D possibly TRBD2 on 6 matching bases. The CDR3 runs to 16 residues. Germline V lookup: CDR1 LGHDT, CDR2 YNNKEL (reference sequence). Deletions cut 4 bases from V and 6 bases from J, with 20 bases between. CDR3 amino acids: CASSPSRLLGRDTQYF. CDR3 in DNA: TGTGCCAGCAGCCCTTCGAGACTACTAGGGAGGGATACGCAGTATTTT.

J is TRBJ1-5 and V is TRBV30, with 8 bases identical to TRBD1. The CDR3 covers 15 residues. V was clipped by 1 base and J by 1 base; unmatched bases: 3. In germline, CDR1 is GTSNPN, CDR2 SVGIG (reference sequence). The CDR3 is CAWSGRGPSNQPQHF. DNA of the CDR3: TGTGCCTGGAGTGGCAGGGGGCCGAGCAATCAGCCCCAGCATTTT.

The genes are TRBV7-9 and TRBJ1-4, with 9 bases lining up with TRBD1. Germline V gene data show CDR1 as SEHNR and CDR2 as FQNEAQ (reference sequence). V lost 5 bases and J lost 3; bases outside the gene matches: 7. The length of the CDR3 is 16 residues. In DNA, the CDR3 is TGTGCCAGCAGCCAACTCGGGACAGGGTCTAATGAAAAACTGTTTTTT. Amino acid sequence: CASSQLGTGSNEKLFF.

This clone has ten or more counts. The chain couples TRBV9 to TRBJ1-5; 9 bases fit TRBD1. There are 15 residues in the CDR3. The junction had 10 bases not matched to a gene; V was cut back by 5 bases and J by 7 bases. Germline V lookup: CDR1 SGDLS, CDR2 YYNGEE. CDR3 sequence: CASSDTGGAGQPQHF. As DNA, the CDR3 is TGTGCCAGCAGTGATACAGGGGGCGCAGGACAGCCCCAGCATTTT.

V usage is TRBV3-1 (or the pseudogene TRBV3-2) and J usage is TRBJ1-5, with a tentative D call TRBD1 (5 bases). The CDR3 spans 13 residues. The germline V gene has CDR1 LGHDT and CDR2 YNNKEL (reference sequence). The V end was cut by 5 bases, the J end by 4 bases, with 9 bases between. CDR3 in amino acids: CASSGTGNQPQHF. In DNA form, the CDR3 reads TGTGCCAGCAGCGGTACAGGTAATCAGCCCCAGCATTTT.

The genes are TRBV5-4 and TRBJ2-3; the D is unclear. The ends were cut back, 3 bases at V and 3 bases at J, with 14 bases in the middle. The length of the CDR3 is 15 residues. Germline CDR1 SGHNT, CDR2 YYREEE (reference sequence). In DNA, the CDR3 is TGTGCCAGCAGCTCCGTGAGTGGAGAGACAGATACGCAGTATTTT. It is translated as CASSSVSGETDTQYF.

The V and J genes are TRBV11-3 and TRBJ2-3, with 7 bases fitting TRBD2. Germline V gene sequence: CDR1 SGHNT, CDR2 YENEEA. The CDR3 sequence is 16 residues long. V lost 4 bases and J lost 3; bases outside the gene matches: 10. The CDR3 DNA reads as TGTGCCAGCAGCTGGGGGGGTGGAAGACGGACAGATACGCAGTATTTT. It yields the protein CASSWGGGRRTDTQYF.

V is TRBV14 and J is TRBJ2-3, with D tentatively TRBD1 (5 bases). V gave up 1 base and J gave up 8 bases, with 13 bases separating them. CDR1 is SGHDN and CDR2 is FVKESK in the germline V gene. CDR3 size: 14 residues. The CDR3 DNA sequence: TGTGCCAGCAGCCAAGTTGGACAATCACCTACGCAGTATTTT. Translation gives CASSQVGQSPTQYF.

This chain links TRBV11-3 with TRBJ1-2, with D maybe TRBD1 (5 bases). The germline V gene encodes CDR1 SGHNT and CDR2 YENEEA. The V end lost 8 bases, the J end lost 6 bases, and 10 bases lay between the germline ends. CDR3 length: 11 residues. The CDR3 nucleotides read TGTGCCAGCGGGCAGGGCGATGGCTACACCTTC. Encoded protein: CASGQGDGYTF.

The rearrangement links TRBV19 to TRBJ2-3; TRBD2 agrees at 14 bases. This CDR3 is 17 amino acids long. J was trimmed by 2 bases and V by 6 bases; bases with no gene match: 7. CDR1 and CDR2 from the germline V gene are LNHDA and SQIVND (reference sequence). The CDR3, as DNA: TGTGCCAGTAGCCTTGGGGGACTAGCGGGAGTCACAGATACGCAGTATTTT. This gives the protein CASSLGGLAGVTDTQYF.

The chain joins TRBV11-2 to TRBJ2-5, with D perhaps matching TRBD2 (5 bases). The germline CDR1 and CDR2 sequences are SGHAT and FQNNGV. CDR3 length: 13 amino acids. V was cut by 6 bases and J by 2 bases, with 10 bases left in between. CDR3 in amino acids: CASSPGSQETQYF. In DNA form, the CDR3 reads TGTGCCAGCAGTCCGGGATCGCAAGAGACCCAGTACTTC.

V gene TRBV3-1 (or the pseudogene TRBV3-2) combines with J gene TRBJ1-1; D is perhaps TRBD1 (5 bases). Trimming stripped 1 base from V and 0 bases from J, with 6 bases between. This CDR3 is built from 14 residues. The germline CDR1 and CDR2 sequences are LGHDT and YNNKEL (reference sequence). CDR3: CASSQGQMNTEAFF. CDR3 DNA: TGTGCCAGCAGCCAAGGACAGATGAACACTGAAGCTTTCTTT.

The J gene is TRBJ2-1, the V gene TRBV9; D remains unclear. This CDR3 region has 13 residues. Looked up from germline, CDR1 is SGDLS and CDR2 is YYNGEE. V was pared by 0 bases and J by 6 bases, with 7 bases between. CDR3 sequence (DNA): TGTGCCAGCAGCGTAGGGCGGTCCAATGAGCAGTTCTTC. Encoded protein: CASSVGRSNEQFF. Together with reference TRBV9 and TRBJ2-1, the CDR3 gives the full variable domain: DSGVTQTPKHLITATGQRVTLRCSPRSGDLSVYWYQQSLDQGLQFLIQYYNGEERAKGNILERFSAQQFPDLHSELNLSSLELGDSALYFCASSVGRSNEQFFGPGTRLTVL.

V and J are TRBV11-3 and TRBJ2-2; D may be TRBD1 (6 bases). Germline-derived CDR1 and CDR2 are SGHNT and YENEEA. Trimming shortened V by 2 bases and J by 3 bases, and 10 bases separated the two germline ends. CDR3 size: 15 residues. CDR3 loop: CASSLQQGDTGELFF. In DNA form, the CDR3 reads TGTGCCAGCAGCTTACAACAGGGAGACACCGGGGAGCTGTTTTTT. Full variable domain (missing parts from reference TRBV11-3 and TRBJ2-2): EAGVVQSPRYKIIEKKQPVAFWCNPISGHNTLYWYLQNLGQGPELLIRYENEEAVDDSQLPKDRFSAERLKGVDSTLKIQPAELGDSAVYLCASSLQQGDTGELFFGEGSRLTVL.

The chain couples TRBV30 to TRBJ1-1; D is uncertain. The germline CDR1 and CDR2 sequences are GTSNPN and SVGIG (reference sequence). Trimming pared 2 bases from V and 5 bases from J, leaving 12 bases between. The CDR3 is made up of 13 amino acids. The CDR3 coding sequence is TGTGCCTGGAGTTTGGAGGGTCGGACTGAAGCTTTCTTT. As protein: CAWSLEGRTEAFF.

The rearrangement joins TRBV7-2 to TRBJ2-2, with 9 bases aligning to TRBD1. The V segment lost 5 bases and the J segment 3 bases; nucleotides outside the gene matches: 4. The germline CDR1 and CDR2 sequences are SGHTA and FQGNSA. This CDR3 spans 15 amino acids. The CDR3 DNA is TGTGCCAGCAGCGGGGGACAGGGATACACCGGGGAGCTGTTTTTT. Amino acid sequence: CASSGGQGYTGELFF.

The chain is built from TRBV18 and TRBJ1-2, with TRBD1 identical over 7 bases. This CDR3 contains 14 residues. Germline values: CDR1 KGHSH, CDR2 LQKENI. J gave up 1 base and V 2 bases, and 1 base lay outside the gene matches. The CDR3 loop reads CASSPGTDNYGYTF. CDR3 DNA sequence: TGTGCCAGCTCACCAGGGACAGATAACTATGGCTACACCTTC.

J is TRBJ1-2 and V is TRBV3-1 (or the pseudogene TRBV3-2); D is perhaps TRBD1 (5 bases). Germline V gene sequence: CDR1 LGHDT, CDR2 YNNKEL (reference sequence). The CDR3 is 18 residues long. The ends were cut back, 4 bases at V and 4 bases at J, with 25 bases in the middle. CDR3 amino acids: CASSLRDRASLSSYGYTF. CDR3 nucleotides: TGTGCCAGCAGCCTGCGGGACCGAGCCTCCCTATCAAGCTATGGCTACACCTTC.

The chain couples TRBV30 to TRBJ1-1, with a tentative D call TRBD1 (5 bases). Germline V CDR1 and CDR2: GTSNPN, SVGIG (reference sequence). This CDR3 is built from 15 residues. With 4 bases removed from V and 1 base from J, the gap between germline ends came to 16 bases. The DNA for the CDR3 is TGTGCCTGGACCCTTCTCGGGAGGGGGAACACTGAAGCTTTCTTT. Protein product: CAWTLLGRGNTEAFF.